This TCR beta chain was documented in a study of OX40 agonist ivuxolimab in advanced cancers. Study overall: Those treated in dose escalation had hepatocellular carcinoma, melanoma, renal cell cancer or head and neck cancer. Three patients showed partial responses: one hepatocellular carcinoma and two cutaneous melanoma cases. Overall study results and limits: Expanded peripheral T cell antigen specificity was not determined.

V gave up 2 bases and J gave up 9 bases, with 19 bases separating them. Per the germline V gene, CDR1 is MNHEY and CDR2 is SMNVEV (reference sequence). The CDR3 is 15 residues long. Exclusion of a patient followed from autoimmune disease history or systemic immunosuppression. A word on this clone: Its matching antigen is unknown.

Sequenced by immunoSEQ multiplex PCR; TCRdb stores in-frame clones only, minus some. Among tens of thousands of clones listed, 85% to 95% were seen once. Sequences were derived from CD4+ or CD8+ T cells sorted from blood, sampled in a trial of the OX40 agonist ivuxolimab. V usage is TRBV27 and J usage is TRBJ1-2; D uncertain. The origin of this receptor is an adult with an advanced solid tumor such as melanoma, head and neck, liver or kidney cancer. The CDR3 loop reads CASSLRAGQLLSYTF. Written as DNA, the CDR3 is TGTGCCAGCAGTTTAAGGGCGGGTCAGCTCCTAAGCTACACCTTC.